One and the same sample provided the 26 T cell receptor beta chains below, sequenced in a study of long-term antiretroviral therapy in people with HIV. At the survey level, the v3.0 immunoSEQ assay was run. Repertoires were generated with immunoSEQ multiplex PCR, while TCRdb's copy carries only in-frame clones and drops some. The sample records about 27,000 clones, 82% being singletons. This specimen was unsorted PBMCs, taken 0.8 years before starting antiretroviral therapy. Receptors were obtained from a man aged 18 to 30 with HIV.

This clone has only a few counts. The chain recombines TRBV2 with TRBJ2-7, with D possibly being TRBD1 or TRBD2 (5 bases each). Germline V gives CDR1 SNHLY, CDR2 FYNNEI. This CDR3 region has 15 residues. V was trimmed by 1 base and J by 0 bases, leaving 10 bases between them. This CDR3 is CASSEVGTDSYEQYF. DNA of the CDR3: TGTGCCAGCAGTGAAGTAGGGACCGACTCCTACGAGCAGTACTTC.

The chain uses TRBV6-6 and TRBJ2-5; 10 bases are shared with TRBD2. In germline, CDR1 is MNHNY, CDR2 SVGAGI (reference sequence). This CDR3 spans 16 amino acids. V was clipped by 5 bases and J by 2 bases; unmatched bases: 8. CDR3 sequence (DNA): TGTGCCAGCAGTCAGGACGTAGCGGGGGGTCAAGAGACCCAGTACTTC. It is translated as CASSQDVAGGQETQYF.

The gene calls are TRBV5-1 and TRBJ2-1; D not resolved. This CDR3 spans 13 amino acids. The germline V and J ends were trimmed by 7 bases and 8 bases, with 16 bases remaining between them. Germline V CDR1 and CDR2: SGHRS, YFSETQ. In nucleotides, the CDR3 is TGCGCCAGCGCGGATGCCCCGACTTATGAGCAGTTCTTC. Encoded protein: CASADAPTYEQFF.

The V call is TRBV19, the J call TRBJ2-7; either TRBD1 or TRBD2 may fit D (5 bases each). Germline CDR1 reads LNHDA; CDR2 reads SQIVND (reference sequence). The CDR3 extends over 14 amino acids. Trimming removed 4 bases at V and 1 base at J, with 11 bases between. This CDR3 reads CASSNRDGSYEQYF. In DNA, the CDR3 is TGTGCCAGTAGTAACCGGGACGGTTCCTACGAGCAGTACTTC.

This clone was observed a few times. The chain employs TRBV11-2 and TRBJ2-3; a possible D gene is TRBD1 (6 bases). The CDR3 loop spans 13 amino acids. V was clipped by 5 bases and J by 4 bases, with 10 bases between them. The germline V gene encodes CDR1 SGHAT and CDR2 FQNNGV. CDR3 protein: CASSLEGADTQYF. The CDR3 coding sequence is TGTGCCAGCAGCCTTGAGGGGGCAGATACGCAGTATTTT.

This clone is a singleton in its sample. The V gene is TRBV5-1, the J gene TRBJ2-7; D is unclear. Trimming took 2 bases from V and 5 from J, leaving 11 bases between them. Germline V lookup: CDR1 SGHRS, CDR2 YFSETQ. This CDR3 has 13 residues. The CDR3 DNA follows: TGCGCCAGCAGCTTTCCGGGTGGCAACGAGCAGTACTTC. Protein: CASSFPGGNEQYF.

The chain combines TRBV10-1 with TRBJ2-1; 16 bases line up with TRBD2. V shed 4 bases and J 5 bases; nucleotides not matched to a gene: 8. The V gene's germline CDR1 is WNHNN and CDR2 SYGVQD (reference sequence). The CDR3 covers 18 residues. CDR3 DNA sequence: TGCGCCAGCAGTGGGGGACTAGCGGGAGGGCTTCTTAACAATGAGCAGTTCTTC. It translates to CASSGGLAGGLLNNEQFF.

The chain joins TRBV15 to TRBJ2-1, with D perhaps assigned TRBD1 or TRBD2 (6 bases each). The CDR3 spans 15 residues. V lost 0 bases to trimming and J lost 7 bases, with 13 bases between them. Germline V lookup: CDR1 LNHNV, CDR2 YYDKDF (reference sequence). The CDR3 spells CATSRDRGAGNEQFF. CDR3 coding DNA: TGTGCCACCAGCAGAGATAGGGGGGCGGGTAATGAGCAGTTCTTC.

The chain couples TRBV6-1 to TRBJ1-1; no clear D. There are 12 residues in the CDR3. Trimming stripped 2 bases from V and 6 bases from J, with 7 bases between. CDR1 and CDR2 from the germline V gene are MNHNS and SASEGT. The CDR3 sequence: CASSESWAEAFF. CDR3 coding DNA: TGTGCCAGCAGTGAAAGTTGGGCTGAAGCTTTCTTT.

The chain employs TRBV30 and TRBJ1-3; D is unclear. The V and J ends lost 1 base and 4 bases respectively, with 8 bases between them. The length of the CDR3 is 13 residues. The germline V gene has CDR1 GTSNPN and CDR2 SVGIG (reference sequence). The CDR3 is CAWSEGRGNTIYF. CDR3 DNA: TGTGCCTGGAGTGAAGGACGGGGAAACACCATATATTTT. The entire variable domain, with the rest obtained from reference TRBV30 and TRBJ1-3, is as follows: SQTIHQWPATLVQPVGSPLSLECTVEGTSNPNLYWYRQAAGRGLQLLFYSVGIGQISSEVPQNLSASRPQDRQFILSSKKLLLSDSGFYLCAWSEGRGNTIYFGEGSWLTVV.

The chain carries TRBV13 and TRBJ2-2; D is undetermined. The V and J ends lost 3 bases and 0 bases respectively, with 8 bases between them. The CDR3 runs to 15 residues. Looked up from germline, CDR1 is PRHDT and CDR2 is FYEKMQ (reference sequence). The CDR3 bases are TGTGCCAGCAGCTTCGGTGACACGAACACCGGGGAGCTGTTTTTT. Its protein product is CASSFGDTNTGELFF.

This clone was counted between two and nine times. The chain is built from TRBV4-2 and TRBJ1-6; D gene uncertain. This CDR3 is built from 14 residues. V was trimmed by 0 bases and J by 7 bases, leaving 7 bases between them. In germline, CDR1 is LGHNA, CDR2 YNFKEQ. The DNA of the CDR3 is TGTGCCAGCAGCCAAGATGGAGAAAATTCACCCCTCCACTTT. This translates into CASSQDGENSPLHF.

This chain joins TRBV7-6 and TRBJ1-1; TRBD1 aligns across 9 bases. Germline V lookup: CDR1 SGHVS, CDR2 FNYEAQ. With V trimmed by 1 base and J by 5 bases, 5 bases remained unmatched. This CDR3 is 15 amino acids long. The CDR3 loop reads CASSLGTGGRTEAFF. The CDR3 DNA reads TGTGCCAGCAGCTTAGGAACAGGGGGCCGGACTGAAGCTTTCTTT.

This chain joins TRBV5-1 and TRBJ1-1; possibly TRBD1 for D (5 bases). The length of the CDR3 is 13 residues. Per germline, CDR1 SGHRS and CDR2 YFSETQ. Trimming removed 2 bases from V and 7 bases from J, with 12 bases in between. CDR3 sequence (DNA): TGCGCCAGCAGCTTAGGGGCGCCAGTTGAAGCTTTCTTT. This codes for CASSLGAPVEAFF.

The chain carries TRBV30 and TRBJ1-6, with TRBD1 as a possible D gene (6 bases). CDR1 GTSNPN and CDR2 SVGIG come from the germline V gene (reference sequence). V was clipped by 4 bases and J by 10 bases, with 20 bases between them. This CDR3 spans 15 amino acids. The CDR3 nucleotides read TGTGCCTGGAAGGGGGGGGACGGCTTTAAATCACCCCTCCACTTT. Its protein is CAWKGGDGFKSPLHF.

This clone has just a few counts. CDR3 in amino acids: CASSVQRIEYGYTF. The CDR3 DNA reads TGTGCCAGCAGTGTACAAAGGATTGAATATGGCTACACCTTC. This chain links TRBV2 with TRBJ1-2; D unresolved. V dropped 4 bases and J dropped 5 bases, with 14 bases sitting between them. CDR1 and CDR2 (germline): SNHLY, FYNNEI. This CDR3 contains 14 residues.

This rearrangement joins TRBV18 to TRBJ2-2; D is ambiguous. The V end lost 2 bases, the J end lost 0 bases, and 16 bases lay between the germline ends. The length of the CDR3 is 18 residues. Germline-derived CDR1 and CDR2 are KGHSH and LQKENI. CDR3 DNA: TGTGCCAGCTCACCAATGAGCAAATGGACCGCGAACACCGGGGAGCTGTTTTTT. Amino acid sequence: CASSPMSKWTANTGELFF.

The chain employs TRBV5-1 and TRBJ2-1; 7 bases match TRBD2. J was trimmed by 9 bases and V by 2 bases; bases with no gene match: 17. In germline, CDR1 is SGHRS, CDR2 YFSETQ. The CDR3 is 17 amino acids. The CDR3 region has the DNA TGCGCCAGCAGCTTTCAGCCGGGGGGTTGGGCAAATGGTGAGCAGTTCTTC. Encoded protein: CASSFQPGGWANGEQFF. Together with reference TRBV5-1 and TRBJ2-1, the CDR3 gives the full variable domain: KAGVTQTPRYLIKTRGQQVTLSCSPISGHRSVSWYQQTPGQGLQFLFEYFSETQRNKGNFPGRFSGRQFSNSRSEMNVSTLELGDSALYLCASSFQPGGWANGEQFFGPGTRLTVL.

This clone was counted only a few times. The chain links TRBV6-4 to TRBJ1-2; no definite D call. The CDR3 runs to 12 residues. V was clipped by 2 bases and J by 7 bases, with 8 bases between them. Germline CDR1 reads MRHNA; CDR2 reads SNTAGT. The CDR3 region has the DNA TGTGCCAGCAGTGACCCCGCGGGTGGCTACACCTTC. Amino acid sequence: CASSDPAGGYTF.

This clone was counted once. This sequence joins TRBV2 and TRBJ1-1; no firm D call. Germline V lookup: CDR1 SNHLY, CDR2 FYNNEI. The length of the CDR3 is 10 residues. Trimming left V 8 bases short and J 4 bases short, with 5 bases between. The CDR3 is CASQATEAFF. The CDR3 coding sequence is TGTGCCAGCCAGGCCACTGAAGCTTTCTTT. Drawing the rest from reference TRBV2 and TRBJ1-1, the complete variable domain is EPEVTQTPSHQVTQMGQEVILRCVPISNHLYFYWYRQILGQKVEFLVSFYNNEISEKSEIFDDQFSVERPDGSNFTLKIRSTKLEDSAMYFCASQATEAFFGQGTRLTVV.

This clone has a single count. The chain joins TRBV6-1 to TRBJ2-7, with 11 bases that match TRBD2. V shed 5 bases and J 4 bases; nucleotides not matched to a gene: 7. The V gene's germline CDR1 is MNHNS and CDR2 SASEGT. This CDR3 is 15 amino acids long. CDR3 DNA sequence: TGTGCCAGCAGTTTTAGACTAGCGGGGATATACGAGCAGTACTTC. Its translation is CASSFRLAGIYEQYF.

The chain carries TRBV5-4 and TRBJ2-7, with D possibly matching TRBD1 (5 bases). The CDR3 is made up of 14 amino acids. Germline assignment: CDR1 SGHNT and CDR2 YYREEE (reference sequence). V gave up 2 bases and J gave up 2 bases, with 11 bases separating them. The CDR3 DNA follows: TGTGCCAGCAGCTTCAATAACAGGCCCTACGAGCAGTACTTC. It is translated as CASSFNNRPYEQYF. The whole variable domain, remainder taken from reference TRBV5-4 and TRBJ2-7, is ETGVTQSPTHLIKTRGQQVTLRCSSQSGHNTVSWYQQALGQGPQFIFQYYREEENGRGNFPPRFSGLQFPNYSSELNVNALELDDSALYLCASSFNNRPYEQYFGPGTRLTVT.

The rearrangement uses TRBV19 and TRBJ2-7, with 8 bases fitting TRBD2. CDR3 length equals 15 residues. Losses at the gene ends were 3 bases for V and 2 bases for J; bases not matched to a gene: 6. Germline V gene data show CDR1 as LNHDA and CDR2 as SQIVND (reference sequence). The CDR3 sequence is CASSIFRGGTYEQYF. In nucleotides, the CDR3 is TGTGCCAGTAGTATTTTCCGGGGGGGCACCTACGAGCAGTACTTC.

This chain's CDR3 is CASSYHNRVGTEAFF. For the CDR3, the DNA is TGTGCCAGCAGTTACCATAACAGGGTTGGCACTGAAGCTTTCTTT. This chain uses TRBV6-5 with TRBJ1-1, with a possible D match to TRBD1 (6 bases). The CDR3 spans 15 residues. Germline loops: CDR1 MNHEY, CDR2 SVGAGI. Trimming pared 2 bases from V and 4 bases from J, leaving 14 bases between.

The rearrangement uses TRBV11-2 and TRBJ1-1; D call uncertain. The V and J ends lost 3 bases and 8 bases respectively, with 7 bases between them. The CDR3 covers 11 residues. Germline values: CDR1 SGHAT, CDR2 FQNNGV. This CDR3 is CASSFSREAFF. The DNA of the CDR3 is TGTGCCAGCAGCTTCTCCCGCGAAGCTTTCTTT.

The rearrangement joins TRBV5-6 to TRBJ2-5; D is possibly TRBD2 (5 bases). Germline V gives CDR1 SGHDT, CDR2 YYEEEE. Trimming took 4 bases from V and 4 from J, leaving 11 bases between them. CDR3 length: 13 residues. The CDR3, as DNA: TGTGCCAGCAGCCACGCGGGTCTAGAGACCCAGTACTTC. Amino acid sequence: CASSHAGLETQYF.